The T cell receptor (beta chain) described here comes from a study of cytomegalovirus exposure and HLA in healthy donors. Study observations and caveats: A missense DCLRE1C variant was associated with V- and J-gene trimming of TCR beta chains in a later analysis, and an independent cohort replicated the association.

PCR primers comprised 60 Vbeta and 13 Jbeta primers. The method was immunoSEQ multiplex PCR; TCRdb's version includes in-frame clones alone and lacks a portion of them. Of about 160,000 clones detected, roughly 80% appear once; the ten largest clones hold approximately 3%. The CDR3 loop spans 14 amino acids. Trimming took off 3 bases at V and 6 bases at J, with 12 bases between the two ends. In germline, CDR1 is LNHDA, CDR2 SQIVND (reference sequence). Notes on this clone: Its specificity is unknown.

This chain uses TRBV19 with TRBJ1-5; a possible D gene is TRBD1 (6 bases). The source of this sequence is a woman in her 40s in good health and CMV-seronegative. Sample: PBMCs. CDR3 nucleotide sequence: TGTGCCAGTAGTATCACAGGGTACGGTCAGCCCCAGCATTTT. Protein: CASSITGYGQPQHF.